The subject of this entry is one T cell receptor (beta chain). Its antigen is unidentified. The sample originates from a study of T cell responses to AZD1222 COVID-19 vaccine. Across the study: It was second doses at about 4 or about 12 weeks that were pooled. Overall study findings and caveats: Among the donors, most were white British and more were female, and clonal diversity was possibly underestimated. Nearly half of the spike-specific TCRs reportedly recognize variant regions that carry no mutations.

This CDR3 is 12 amino acids long. Trimming removed 3 bases at V and 7 bases at J, with 9 bases between. Repertoires were generated with immunoSEQ multiplex PCR, while TCRdb's copy carries only in-frame clones and drops some. This repertoire shows approximately 150,000 clones, around 92% found once; its top ten account for about 2.5%. The sequencing used peripheral blood, collected on day 0 of AZD1222 vaccination. The chain combines TRBV12-3 or TRBV12-4 with TRBJ1-1; D ambiguous. This receptor was taken from an adult in good health. In nucleotides, the CDR3 is TGTGCCAGCAGTTTCGGGCAGATTGAAGCTTTCTTT. It specifies CASSFGQIEAFF.